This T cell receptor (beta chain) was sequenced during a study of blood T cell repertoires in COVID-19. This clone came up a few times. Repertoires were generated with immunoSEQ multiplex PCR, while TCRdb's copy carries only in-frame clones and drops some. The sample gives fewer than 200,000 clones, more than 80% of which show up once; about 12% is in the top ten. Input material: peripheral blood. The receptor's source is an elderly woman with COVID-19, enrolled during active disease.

This chain's CDR3 is CASSLADRGRLEGYTF. DNA of the CDR3: TGTGCCAGCAGCCTCGCGGACAGGGGAAGGCTGGAAGGCTACACCTTC. The rearrangement joins TRBV7-9 to TRBJ1-2; 9 nucleotides match TRBD1. Unmatched junction bases numbered 15, after V lost 5 bases and J lost 8 bases. The CDR3 contains 16 residues. Per the germline V gene, CDR1 is SEHNR and CDR2 is FQNEAQ (reference sequence).